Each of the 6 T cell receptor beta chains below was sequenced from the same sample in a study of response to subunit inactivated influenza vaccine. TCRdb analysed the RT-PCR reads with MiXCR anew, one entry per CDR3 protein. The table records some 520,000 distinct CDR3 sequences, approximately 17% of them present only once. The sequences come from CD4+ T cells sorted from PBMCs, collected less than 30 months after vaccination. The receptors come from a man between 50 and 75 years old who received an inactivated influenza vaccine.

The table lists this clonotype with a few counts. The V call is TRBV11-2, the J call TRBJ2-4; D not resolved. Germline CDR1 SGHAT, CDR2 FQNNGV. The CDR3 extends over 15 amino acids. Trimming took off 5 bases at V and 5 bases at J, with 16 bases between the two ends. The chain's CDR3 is CASSPDGRIENIQYF. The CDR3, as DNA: TGTGCCAGCAGCCCAGACGGACGCATCGAAAACATTCAGTACTTC.

The CDR3 nucleotides read TGCAGTGCTAGAGACTGGGGAGTTAGGGGCGATACGCAGTATTTT. Encoded protein: CSARDWGVRGDTQYF. The chain employs TRBV20-1 and TRBJ2-3; perhaps D is TRBD1 or TRBD2 (5 bases each). V lost 0 bases and J lost 6, with 16 bases in between. The CDR3 runs 15 residues. Germline lookup yields CDR1 DFQATT and CDR2 SNEGSKA (reference sequence).

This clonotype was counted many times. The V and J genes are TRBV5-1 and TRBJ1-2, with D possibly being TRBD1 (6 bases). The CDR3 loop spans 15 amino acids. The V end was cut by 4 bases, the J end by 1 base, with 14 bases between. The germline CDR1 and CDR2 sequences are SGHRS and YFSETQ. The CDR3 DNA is TGCGCCAGCAGCCCACAGACAGGAATTAACTATGGCTACACCTTC. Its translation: CASSPQTGINYGYTF.

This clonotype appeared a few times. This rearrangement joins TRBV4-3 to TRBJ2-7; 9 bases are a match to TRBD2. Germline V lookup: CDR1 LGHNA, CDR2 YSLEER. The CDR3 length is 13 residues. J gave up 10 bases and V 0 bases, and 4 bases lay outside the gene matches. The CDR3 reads CASSQDIAGVQYF. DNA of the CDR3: TGCGCCAGCAGCCAAGATATAGCGGGAGTACAGTACTTC.

The CDR3 protein is CASSIRTSGSSHQYF. CDR3 bases: TGTGCCAGCAGCATACGGACTAGCGGGAGCTCGCATCAGTACTTC. The chain employs TRBV7-2 and TRBJ2-7, with 13 bases identical to TRBD2. From germline, CDR1 is SGHTA and CDR2 FQGNSA. This CDR3 comprises 15 residues. V lost 5 bases, J lost 10 bases, and 11 bases stayed unmatched.

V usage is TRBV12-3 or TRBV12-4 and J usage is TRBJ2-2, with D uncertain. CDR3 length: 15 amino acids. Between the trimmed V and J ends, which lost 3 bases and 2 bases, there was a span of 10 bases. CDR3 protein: CASSFYAGNTGELFF. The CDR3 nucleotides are TGTGCCAGCAGTTTCTACGCAGGAAACACCGGGGAGCTGTTTTTT.